The TCR beta chain described here comes from a study of vaccination effects on CD4 cells after COVID-19. Turning to the study itself: Either the BNT162b2 or mRNA-1273 vaccine was given to participants in two doses.

Under the ViraFEST assay, PBMC were stimulated with viral peptide pools so that antigen-specific CD4+ T cells expanded. Sequencing was performed afterwards. Having been cultured for under twelve days, the cells underwent CD4+ T cell isolation. This individual contracted SARS-CoV-2 between March and December 2020, as verified by PCR. PBMC were cultured at under 2.5 million per well with about 10 IU/ml IL-2 and about 9.4 ug/ml peptides. Negative control cultures received an HIV-1 Nef peptide pool. Days 3 and 7 saw half the medium replaced with IL-2 medium. About this clone: Its antigen remains unidentified.

Per germline, CDR1 MGHRA and CDR2 YSYEKL. The CDR3 has 15 amino acids. After removal of 1 base from V and 8 bases from J, the junction contained 7 bases not matched to a gene. This table comes from immunoSEQ multiplex PCR, and its TCRdb copy is limited to in-frame clones, with some not included. The top ten clones hold approximately 5.8% of a sample with around 50,000 clones, under 80% of them seen once. The genes are TRBV4-1 and TRBJ1-2; 10 positions match TRBD1. The source material was CD4+ T cells from PBMCs cultured with HIV peptides, sampled before COVID-19 vaccination. This sample's subset: HIV-1 Nef peptide pool negative control/reference culture. The clonotype was recovered from a human donor who had a prior SARS-CoV-2 infection. The CDR3 protein is CASSQVWGQGYGYTF. CDR3 bases: TGCGCCAGCAGCCAAGTTTGGGGACAGGGGTACGGCTACACCTTC.